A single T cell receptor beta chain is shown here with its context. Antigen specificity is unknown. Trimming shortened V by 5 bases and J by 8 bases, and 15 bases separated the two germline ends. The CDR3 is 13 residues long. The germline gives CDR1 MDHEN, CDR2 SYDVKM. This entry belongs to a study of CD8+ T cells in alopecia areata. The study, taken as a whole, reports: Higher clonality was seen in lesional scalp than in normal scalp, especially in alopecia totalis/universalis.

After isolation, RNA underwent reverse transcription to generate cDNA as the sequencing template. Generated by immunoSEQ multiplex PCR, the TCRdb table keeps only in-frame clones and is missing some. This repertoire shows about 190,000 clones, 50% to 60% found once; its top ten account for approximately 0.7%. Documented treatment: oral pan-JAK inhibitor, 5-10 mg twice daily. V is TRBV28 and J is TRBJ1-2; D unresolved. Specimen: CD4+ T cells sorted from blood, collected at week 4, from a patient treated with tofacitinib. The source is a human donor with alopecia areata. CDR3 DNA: TGTGCCAGCAGTCCCCCCCGCGGACGGGGCTACACCTTC. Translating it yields CASSPPRGRGYTF.